This T cell receptor (beta chain) was captured in a study of cytomegalovirus exposure and HLA in healthy donors. Study-wide findings and caveats: The study flagged fewer than 200 TCR beta chains as cytomegalovirus-associated.

Trimming cost V 6 bases and J 12 bases, with 17 bases left between them. The CDR3 is 12 residues long. From germline, CDR1 is LNHDA and CDR2 SQIVND (reference sequence). Points on this clone: Its target is not known.

PCR primers comprised 60 Vbeta and 13 Jbeta primers. Repertoires were generated with immunoSEQ multiplex PCR, while TCRdb's copy carries only in-frame clones and drops some. The repertoire holds around 160,000 clones, with around four fifths as singletons. Material: PBMCs. The sequence was obtained from a woman aged 18-29 years in good health and CMV-seronegative. The V gene is TRBV19, the J gene TRBJ1-1; D remains ambiguous. Here the CDR3 DNA reads TGTGCCAGTAGATCTCCGGTAAAGAAAACTTTCTTT. It translates to CASRSPVKKTFF.